This passage covers 25 T cell receptor beta chains from one sample sequenced in a study of T cells expressing NK-cell markers. After re-calling the 5' RACE reads, TCRdb lists one entry per CDR3 protein, DNA absent. Across hundreds of thousands of distinct CDR3 sequences, the top ten clones capture 3% to 4.5% of the sample. The sample comprised blood T cells: a sorted CD56 or NKG2C T cell subset, CD4+ or CD8+ T cells, or bulk PBMC T cells (not recorded which). The receptors shown here come from a young man in good health.

CDR3 sequence: CATGAGGPKDTQYF. The chain combines TRBV7-9 with TRBJ2-3; TCRdb outputs TRBD2, but without DNA this stays unchecked. This CDR3 contains 14 residues. Per the germline V gene, CDR1 is SEHNR and CDR2 is FQNEAQ (reference sequence).

The rearrangement uses TRBV29-1 and TRBJ2-1; the TCRdb D gene call, TRBD1, has no DNA to confirm it. From germline, CDR1 is SQVTM and CDR2 ANQGSEA. The CDR3 totals 13 residues. The CDR3 loop is CSVVKLGAHEQFF.

The chain recombines TRBV30 with TRBJ2-7; as DNA is missing, the TRBD1 call by TCRdb cannot be tested. This CDR3 is 15 amino acids long. The germline V gene encodes CDR1 GTSNPN and CDR2 SVGIG (reference sequence). The CDR3 is CAWSPPGGISYEQYF.

V gene TRBV5-1 combines with J gene TRBJ2-5; TCRdb gives TRBD1 as the D gene, but with no DNA this cannot be confirmed. CDR3 size: 13 residues. CDR1 and CDR2 (germline): SGHRS, YFSETQ. The CDR3 loop reads CASSFPGQETQYF.

The genes are TRBV14 and TRBJ2-2; TCRdb selects TRBD1, and the lack of DNA leaves this call unchecked. The CDR3 consists of 15 residues. The germline V gene has CDR1 SGHDN and CDR2 FVKESK. The CDR3: CASSQEEGANGELFF. The whole variable domain, filled in from reference TRBV14 and TRBJ2-2, reads EAGVTQFPSHSVIEKGQTVTLRCDPISGHDNLYWYRRVMGKEIKFLLHFVKESKQDESGMPNNRFLAERTGGTYSTLKVQPAELEDSGVYFCASSQEEGANGELFFGEGSRLTVL.

The gene calls are TRBV29-1 and TRBJ2-7; absent DNA, TCRdb's TRBD1 call cannot be checked. The germline gives CDR1 SQVTM, CDR2 ANQGSEA. The CDR3 length is 17 residues. The CDR3 protein is CSVGGDRGGLGGYEQYF.

The V gene is TRBV6-2 or TRBV6-3, the J gene TRBJ2-7; TCRdb's D call of TRBD1 is untestable without DNA. Germline values: CDR1 MNHEY, CDR2 SVGEGT. This CDR3 has 14 residues. CDR3 sequence reads: CASSYVRTGYEQYF.

The rearrangement uses TRBV29-1 and TRBJ2-1; no DNA is available, so the TRBD2 call from TCRdb remains unchecked. Germline lookup yields CDR1 SQVTM and CDR2 ANQGSEA. CDR3 length equals 14 residues. This CDR3 reads CSVNSGSGYNEQFF.

This sequence joins TRBV20-1 and TRBJ1-5. CDR1 is DFQATT, CDR2 SNEGSKA, per germline (reference sequence). This CDR3 comprises 16 residues. This chain's CDR3 is CSARRDPRNSNQPQHF.

This chain links TRBV20-1 with TRBJ2-1; TCRdb designates TRBD2, a call that cannot be tested without DNA. The CDR3 covers 16 residues. Germline V gene data show CDR1 as DFQATT and CDR2 as SNEGSKA (reference sequence). The CDR3 reads CSAIASGARTYNEQFF.

The chain is built from TRBV7-2 and TRBJ2-2. Germline V gene data show CDR1 as SGHTA and CDR2 as FQGNSA. The CDR3 sequence is 12 residues long. The chain's CDR3 is CASRYGTGELFF. The full variable domain, rest sourced from reference TRBV7-2 and TRBJ2-2, is GAGVSQSPSNKVTEKGKDVELRCDPISGHTALYWYRQSLGQGLEFLIYFQGNSAPDKSGLPSDRFSAERTGGSVSTLTIQRTQQEDSAVYLCASRYGTGELFFGEGSRLTVL.

This chain uses TRBV29-1 with TRBJ1-1. The germline V gene encodes CDR1 SQVTM and CDR2 ANQGSEA. The CDR3 consists of 11 residues. This CDR3 reads CSVEVLGEAFF.

This chain links TRBV10-3 with TRBJ1-1; with no DNA, the TCRdb D assignment of TRBD1 cannot be verified. The germline gives CDR1 ENHRY, CDR2 SYGVKD. This CDR3 is 13 amino acids long. The CDR3 sequence: CAIDGGEGTEAFF.

The rearrangement joins TRBV5-6 to TRBJ1-1. Germline V gene lookup returns CDR1 SGHDT and CDR2 YYEEEE. CDR3 length: 13 amino acids. The CDR3 is CASSSTWDTEAFF.

This chain joins TRBV18 and TRBJ2-3; checking the TCRdb D call of TRBD2 is not possible without DNA. Germline V gene lookup returns CDR1 KGHSH and CDR2 LQKENI. The CDR3 has 19 residues. This CDR3 reads CASSSLRPQLAGETDTQYF. Supplemented by reference TRBV18 and TRBJ2-3, the full variable domain reads NAGVMQNPRHLVRRRGQEARLRCSPMKGHSHVYWYRQLPEEGLKFMVYLQKENIIDESGMPKERFSAEFPKEGPSILRIQQVVRGDSAAYFCASSSLRPQLAGETDTQYFGPGTRLTVL.

The gene calls are TRBV12-3 or TRBV12-4 and TRBJ2-1; TCRdb selects TRBD1, and the lack of DNA leaves this call unchecked. The CDR3 extends over 18 amino acids. The CDR3 here is CATRGAGEGGSSYNEQFF.

CDR3 sequence: CASSLNINSEYGYTF. The V call is TRBV7-2, the J call TRBJ1-2. This CDR3 comprises 15 residues. From germline, CDR1 is SGHTA and CDR2 FQGNSA.

CDR3 region: CASSPVGLYQETQYF. The V call is TRBV10-2, the J call TRBJ2-5; TCRdb lists TRBD2, though no DNA is available to test this call. The CDR3 length is 15 residues. CDR1 is WSHSY and CDR2 is SAAADI in the germline V gene.

This rearrangement joins TRBV16 to TRBJ2-7; checking the TCRdb D call of TRBD1 is not possible without DNA. This CDR3 has 14 amino acids. The V gene's germline CDR1 is KGHSY and CDR2 FQNENV. CDR3 loop: CASSHQGALHEQYF.

The chain joins TRBV7-3 to TRBJ1-1; TCRdb proposes TRBD1, but this gene call is untestable without DNA. The CDR3 has 12 amino acids. The germline gives CDR1 SGHTA, CDR2 FQGTGA. The CDR3 protein is CASSLVAGQAFF.

CDR3: CASKWAGTYNEQFF. This chain connects TRBV3-1 to TRBJ2-1. Germline CDR1 is LGHDT and CDR2 is YNNKEL (reference sequence). The CDR3 sequence is 14 residues long.

The chain joins TRBV20-1 to TRBJ2-5; with no DNA, the TCRdb D assignment of TRBD1 cannot be verified. This CDR3 comprises 15 residues. Per the germline V gene, CDR1 is DFQATT and CDR2 is SNEGSKA (reference sequence). The CDR3 spells CSARVLKGQQETQYF.

The V gene is TRBV12-3 or TRBV12-4, the J gene TRBJ2-1; TCRdb's D call, TRBD1, is unchecked because there is no DNA. This CDR3 has 15 residues. CDR3 protein: CASLSGTYLYNEQFF.

The chain recombines TRBV29-1 with TRBJ2-1. The CDR3 has 16 residues. CDR1 and CDR2 (germline): SQVTM, ANQGSEA. The CDR3 sequence: CSVELIRSSLYNEQFF.

The J gene is TRBJ2-1, the V gene TRBV11-1; the D gene TCRdb calls, TRBD1, cannot be checked with no DNA. Germline-derived CDR1 and CDR2 are SGHAT and FQDESV (reference sequence). This CDR3 is built from 18 residues. The CDR3 protein is CASSLASGAPSRAFEQFF.